The T cell receptor (beta chain) under discussion was sequenced for a study of T cell clonality in common variable immunodeficiency (dated by TCRdb to the mid-2010s). The sample holds a few counts of this clone. No cognate antigen has been identified for it. The read is 3 residues too short to cover the CDR3 end, so that end is filled in from the germline J gene. CVID samples and control samples contributed equivalent amounts of genomic DNA as sequencing input. For every sample, a 60 bp segment covering the rearranged TCRbeta CDR3 region was amplified and then sequenced. The immunoSEQ assay, a bias-corrected multiplex PCR combined with high-throughput sequencing, was used for TCRbeta amplification. The published analysis was carried out like this. Each unique nucleotide sequence was treated as a clone and annotated with V, D and J genes, copy number and frequency. Sequences were labeled productive if in frame, and non-productive if out of frame or containing stop codons. As previously described, clonality was calculated on the basis of Shannon's entropy. The predicted amino acid sequences of productive clones were used to derive the mean CDR3 Kyte-Doolittle hydropathy. Hierarchical clustering of scaled V gene usage was performed with the R hclust function using Manhattan distance and complete linkage. Clone sharing by CDR3 amino acid sequence was assessed by resampling 12 repertoires per group over 100 rounds. The repertoires were searched for around 70 published EBV-specific and approximately 250 published CMV-specific TCRbeta sequences. Two CVID samples yielding fewer than 10,000 sequences were excluded from analysis, leaving 42 CVID repertoires. TCRdb re-hosts the immuneACCESS table, in-frame sequences only. Its copies lack some clones; in the studies checked, an unresolved V gene accounts for under half of them, and the cause for the rest is not known. The DNA was the basis for D and trimming; V, J and clone size are from that table. Listed for this sample are about 28,000 clones, none observed only a single time. The ten most abundant clones make up 3.1% of the sample.

The V end gives up 0 bases and the J end 5 bases, leaving 7 bases in the junction not matched to a gene. The CDR3 numbers 15 residues from cysteine through phenylalanine. Only the CDR3 bases that were read are kept: 36 of them, in frame from base 1. CDR1 and CDR2 were assigned from the germline V gene (reference sequence) as GTSNPN and SVGIG. Findings and caveats that apply to the study as a whole: Differences among patients in the CVID cohort limited the correlations between repertoire features and clinical complications. Compared with healthy controls, CVID subjects showed increased TCRbeta clonality (t-test p = 0.018), a feature most characteristic of about a third of subjects. Reportedly, TCRbeta sequences from CVID had fewer deletions and N-nucleotide insertions, and highly modified clones with 13 or more V deletions were absent from CVID. Despite equal DNA input, controls averaged roughly 80,000 unique sequences per sample versus around 32,000 in CVID samples. The authors noted that sequencing repertoires of T cell subpopulations would be needed to clarify what caused the increased clonality in CVID. Fewer TCRbeta clones were shared among CVID subjects than among healthy controls (p < 0.0001).

Standard criteria were used to diagnose CVID, namely serum IgG, IgA and/or IgM reduced below the normal range together with specific antibody deficiency. There were some 44 subjects in the CVID group (about 29 male and 15 female), ranging in age from roughly 9 to 64 years, with a mean age of 40. Both CVID patients and healthy controls were predominantly of Caucasian heritage. All CVID subjects had received replacement immunoglobulin therapy for at least one year at the time of study participation. When blood was collected, none of the CVID subjects were ill or on immunomodulatory or immunosuppressive medication. Heparinized peripheral whole blood samples of roughly 5 to 8.5 ml were obtained from each donor. Genomic DNA from adults with common variable immune deficiency (CVID) and from healthy adult controls was used for sequencing of TCRbeta CDR3 repertoires. To isolate peripheral blood mononuclear cells, diluted blood was subjected to density centrifugation over Hypaque 1077 or Ficoll-Paque. Genomic DNA was obtained from unsorted mononuclear cells using either Qiagen column purification or a centrifugation-based method.

The receptor was isolated from a human donor with common variable immunodeficiency. Material for sequencing was peripheral blood mononuclear cells. The chain uses TRBV30 and TRBJ2-5; TRBD1 aligns with 9 central bases. The CDR3 is CAWSVSTGGEETQYF. CDR3 DNA (partial): TGTGCCTGGAGTGTCTCAACAGGGGGCGAGGAGACC.